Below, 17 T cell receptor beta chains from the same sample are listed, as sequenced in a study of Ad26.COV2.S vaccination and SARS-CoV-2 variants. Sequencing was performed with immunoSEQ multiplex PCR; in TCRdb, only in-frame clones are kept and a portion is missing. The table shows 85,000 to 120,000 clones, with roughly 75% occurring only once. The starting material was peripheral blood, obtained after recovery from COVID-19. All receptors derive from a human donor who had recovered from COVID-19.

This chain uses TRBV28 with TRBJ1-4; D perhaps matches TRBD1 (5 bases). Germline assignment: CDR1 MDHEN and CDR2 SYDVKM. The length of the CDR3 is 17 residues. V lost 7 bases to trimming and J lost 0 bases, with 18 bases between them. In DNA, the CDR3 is TGTGCCAGCACGGGGGGGGAGGTTCGACCAACTAATGAAAAACTGTTTTTT. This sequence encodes CASTGGEVRPTNEKLFF.

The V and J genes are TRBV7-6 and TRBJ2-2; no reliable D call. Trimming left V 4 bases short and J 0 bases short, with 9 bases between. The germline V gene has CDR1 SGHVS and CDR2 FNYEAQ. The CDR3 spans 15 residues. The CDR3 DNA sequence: TGTGCCAGCAGCTCAACGGGTCCGAACACCGGGGAGCTGTTTTTT. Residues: CASSSTGPNTGELFF.

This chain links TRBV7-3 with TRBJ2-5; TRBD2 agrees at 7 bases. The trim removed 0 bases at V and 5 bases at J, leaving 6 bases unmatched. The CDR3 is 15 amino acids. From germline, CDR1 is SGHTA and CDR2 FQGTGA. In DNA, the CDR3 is TGTGCCAGCAGCTTAACATCGACTAGCTTGGAGACCCAGTACTTC. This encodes CASSLTSTSLETQYF.

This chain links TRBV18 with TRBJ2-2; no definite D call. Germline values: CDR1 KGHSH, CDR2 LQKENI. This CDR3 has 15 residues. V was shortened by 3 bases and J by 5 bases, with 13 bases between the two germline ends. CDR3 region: CASSPSSGFTGELFF. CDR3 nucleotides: TGTGCCAGCTCACCGTCCAGTGGCTTTACCGGGGAGCTGTTTTTT.

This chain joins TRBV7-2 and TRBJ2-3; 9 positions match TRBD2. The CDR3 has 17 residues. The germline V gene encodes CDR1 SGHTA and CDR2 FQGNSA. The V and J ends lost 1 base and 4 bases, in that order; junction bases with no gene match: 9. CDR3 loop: CASSLGASGTGADTQYF. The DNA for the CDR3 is TGTGCCAGCAGCTTAGGTGCTAGCGGGACTGGGGCAGATACGCAGTATTTT.

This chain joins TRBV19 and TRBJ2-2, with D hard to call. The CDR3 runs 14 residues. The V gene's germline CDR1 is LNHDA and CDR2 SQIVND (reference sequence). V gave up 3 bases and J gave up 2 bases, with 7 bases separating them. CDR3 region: CASSISRNTGELFF. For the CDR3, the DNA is TGTGCCAGTAGTATTAGCCGAAACACCGGGGAGCTGTTTTTT.

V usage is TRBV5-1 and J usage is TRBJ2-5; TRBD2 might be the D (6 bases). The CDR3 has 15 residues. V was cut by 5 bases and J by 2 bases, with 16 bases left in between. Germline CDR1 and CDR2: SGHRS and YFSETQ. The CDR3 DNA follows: TGCGCCAGCAGTTCCGGGACTCCGGGGCAAGAGACCCAGTACTTC. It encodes CASSSGTPGQETQYF.

CDR3 protein: CASSLGTFTYEQYF. The CDR3 DNA sequence: TGTGCCAGCAGCTTAGGGACATTTACCTACGAGCAGTACTTC. V is TRBV7-9 and J is TRBJ2-7; TRBD1 might be the D (5 bases). Germline V gene data show CDR1 as SEHNR and CDR2 as FQNEAQ (reference sequence). V lost 1 base, J lost 2 bases, and 9 bases lay in between. The CDR3 is 14 residues long.

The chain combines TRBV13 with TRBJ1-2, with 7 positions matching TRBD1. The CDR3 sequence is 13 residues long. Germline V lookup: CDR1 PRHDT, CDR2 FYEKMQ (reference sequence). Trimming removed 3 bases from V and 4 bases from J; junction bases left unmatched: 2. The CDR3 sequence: CASSFGDSYGYTF. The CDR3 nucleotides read TGTGCCAGCAGCTTCGGGGACAGCTATGGCTACACCTTC.

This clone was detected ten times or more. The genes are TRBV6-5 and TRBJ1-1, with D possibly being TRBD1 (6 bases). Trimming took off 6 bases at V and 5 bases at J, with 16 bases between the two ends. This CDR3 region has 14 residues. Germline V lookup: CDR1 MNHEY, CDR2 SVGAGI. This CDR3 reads CASRQLQGLTEAFF. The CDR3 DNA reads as TGTGCCAGCAGACAATTACAGGGATTAACTGAAGCTTTCTTT.

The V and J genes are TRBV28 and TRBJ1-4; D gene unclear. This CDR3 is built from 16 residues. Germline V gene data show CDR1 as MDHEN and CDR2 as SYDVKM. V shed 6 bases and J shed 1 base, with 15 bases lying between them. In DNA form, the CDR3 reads TGTGCCAGCAGGGTTACGAGCGGAGGAACTAATGAAAAACTGTTTTTT. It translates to CASRVTSGGTNEKLFF.

CDR3 amino acids: CASSLEGGRKHF. CDR3 coding DNA: TGTGCCAGTAGCCTCGAGGGGGGGAGAAAGCATTTT. J is TRBJ1-5 and V is TRBV19; perhaps TRBD1 as D (6 bases). V was pared by 6 bases and J by 14 bases, with 17 bases between. The CDR3 runs to 12 residues. From germline, CDR1 is LNHDA and CDR2 SQIVND (reference sequence).

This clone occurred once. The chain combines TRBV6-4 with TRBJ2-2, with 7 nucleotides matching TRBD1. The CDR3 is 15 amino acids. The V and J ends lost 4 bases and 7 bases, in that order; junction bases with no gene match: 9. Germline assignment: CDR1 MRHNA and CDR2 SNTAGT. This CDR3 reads CASSASGQYIGELFF. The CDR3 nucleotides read TGTGCCAGCAGTGCTTCGGGACAGTATATCGGGGAGCTGTTTTTT.

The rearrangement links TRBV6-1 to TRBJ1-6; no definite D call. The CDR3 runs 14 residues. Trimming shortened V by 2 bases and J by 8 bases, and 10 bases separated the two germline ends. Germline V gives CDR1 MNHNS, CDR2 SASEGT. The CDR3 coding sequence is TGTGCCAGCAGTGAATATGTAAAGGATTCACCCCTCCACTTT. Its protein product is CASSEYVKDSPLHF.

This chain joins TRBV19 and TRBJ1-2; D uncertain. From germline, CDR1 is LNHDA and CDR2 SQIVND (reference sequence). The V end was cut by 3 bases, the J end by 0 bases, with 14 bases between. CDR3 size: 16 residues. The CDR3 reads CASSMILGTPNYGYTF. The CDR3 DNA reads TGTGCCAGTAGTATGATATTGGGTACACCTAACTATGGCTACACCTTC.

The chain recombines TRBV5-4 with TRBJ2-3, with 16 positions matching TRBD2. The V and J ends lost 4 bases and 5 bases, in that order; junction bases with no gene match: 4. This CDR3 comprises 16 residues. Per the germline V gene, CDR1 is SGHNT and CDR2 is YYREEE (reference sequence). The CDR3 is CASSLGTSGGGDTQYF. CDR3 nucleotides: TGTGCCAGCAGCCTGGGGACTAGCGGGGGGGGAGATACGCAGTATTTT.

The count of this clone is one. DNA of the CDR3: TGTGCCAGCAGCCAAGGGCCCAATAGCAATCAGCCCCAGCATTTT. Protein: CASSQGPNSNQPQHF. The chain joins TRBV3-1 (or the pseudogene TRBV3-2) to TRBJ1-5, with no clear D. Germline assignment: CDR1 LGHDT and CDR2 YNNKEL (reference sequence). Trimming removed 1 base from V and 0 bases from J, with 7 bases in between. The CDR3 loop spans 15 amino acids.